The present entry profiles one T cell receptor (beta chain) with its context. Germline trimming cut 0 bases from V and 4 bases from J; bases unmatched to any gene: 5. Germline V CDR1 and CDR2: SEHNR, FQNEAQ (reference sequence). The CDR3 loop spans 17 amino acids. The entry originates in a study of T cell responses to AZD1222 COVID-19 vaccine. Study as a whole: Doses given second, at about 4 or about 12 weeks, were pooled.

TCRdb's table, derived via immunoSEQ multiplex PCR, lists solely in-frame clones and lacks some. This table holds 55,000 to 65,000 clones, 70% to 90% found once. Sequencing used peripheral blood, obtained on day 0 of AZD1222 vaccination. The rearrangement joins TRBV7-9 to TRBJ2-2; 10 bases agree with TRBD2. The receptor's source is an adult in good health. CDR3 DNA: TGTGCCAGCAGCTTAGCGGTACTAGCGGGGATCACCGGGGAGCTGTTTTTT. Protein sequence: CASSLAVLAGITGELFF.